This passage covers 12 T cell receptor beta chains from one sample sequenced in a study of identical twins. Each CDR3 protein is one row after TCRdb ran MiXCR on the 5' RACE reads. There are approximately 670,000 distinct CDR3 sequences in the sample; around 6% occur only once, and around 2% lies in the top ten. Material: naive T cells sorted from blood. These receptors originate from a man younger than 35 in good health.

This clonotype occurred many times. J is TRBJ2-1 and V is TRBV29-1; D gene unclear. Per germline, CDR1 SQVTM and CDR2 ANQGSEA. Trimming removed 3 bases at V and 8 bases at J, with 11 bases between. The CDR3 has 12 residues. CDR3 nucleotide sequence: TGCAGCGTTGACCTACCTCCCCATGAGCAGTTCTTC. Protein sequence: CSVDLPPHEQFF.

This clonotype was detected only a few times. The rearrangement links TRBV20-1 to TRBJ1-1; 8 nucleotides align to TRBD1. This CDR3 has 14 amino acids. Trimming cost V 3 bases and J 10 bases; bases outside gene matches: 13. CDR1 and CDR2 (germline): DFQATT, SNEGSKA (reference sequence). The CDR3 DNA follows: TGCAGTGCTAGGGACCCCGGGACAGGCGTTTTAGCTTTCTTT. The encoded protein is CSARDPGTGVLAFF.

This clonotype showed up just a few times. The V gene is TRBV7-9, the J gene TRBJ2-7, with 8 positions matching TRBD2. With 8 bases clipped from V and 3 bases from J, the junction kept 12 bases outside the gene matches. Per germline, CDR1 SEHNR and CDR2 FQNEAQ (reference sequence). This CDR3 is built from 15 residues. The CDR3 sequence: CASPYPGGGSYEQYF. CDR3 DNA: TGTGCCAGCCCCTATCCGGGGGGGGGTAGCTACGAGCAGTACTTC.

This clonotype was picked up many times. The chain is built from TRBV27 and TRBJ1-2, with 11 bases that match TRBD1. The CDR3 consists of 12 residues. Unmatched junction bases numbered 0, after V lost 4 bases and J lost 8 bases. Germline V gives CDR1 MNHEY, CDR2 SMNVEV (reference sequence). Here the CDR3 DNA reads TGTGCCAGCAGTTGGACAGGGGGCGGCTACACCTTC. Its translation: CASSWTGGGYTF.

This clonotype occurred many times. The J gene is TRBJ2-2, the V gene TRBV29-1; D is uncertain. Trimming took 4 bases from V and 3 from J, leaving 12 bases between them. In germline, CDR1 is SQVTM, CDR2 ANQGSEA. This CDR3 is built from 14 residues. CDR3 region: CSVVEVGDTGELFF. The CDR3 DNA follows: TGCAGCGTTGTTGAGGTCGGCGACACCGGGGAGCTGTTTTTT.

There are a few counts of this clonotype. The chain carries TRBV19 and TRBJ1-1; 9 bases are shared with TRBD1. This CDR3 has 15 amino acids. Trimming removed 9 bases from V and 4 bases from J; junction bases left unmatched: 12. Germline-derived CDR1 and CDR2 are LNHDA and SQIVND (reference sequence). CDR3 sequence (DNA): TGTGCCAGACAGGGACAGGGTGTACATGGCACTGAAGCTTTCTTT. Protein product: CARQGQGVHGTEAFF. Based on the CDR3 plus reference TRBV19 and TRBJ1-1, the full variable domain is DGGITQSPKYLFRKEGQNVTLSCEQNLNHDAMYWYRQDPGQGLRLIYYSQIVNDFQKGDIAEGYSVSREKKESFPLTVTSAQKNPTAFYLCARQGQGVHGTEAFFGQGTRLTVV.

The sample holds many counts of this clonotype. V and J are TRBV27 and TRBJ2-4; no clear D. The CDR3 totals 13 residues. V lost 4 bases and J 0 bases, leaving 4 bases between the germline ends. In germline, CDR1 is MNHEY, CDR2 SMNVEV (reference sequence). The CDR3 bases are TGTGCCAGCAGTTCGTCAGCCAAAAACATTCAGTACTTC. It translates to CASSSSAKNIQYF.

This rearrangement joins TRBV15 to TRBJ2-7; 8 bases line up with TRBD2. Trimming took 5 bases from V and 3 from J; bases not matched to a gene: 3. Germline-derived CDR1 and CDR2 are LNHNV and YYDKDF (reference sequence). The CDR3 contains 13 residues. The chain's CDR3 is CATSGGLVYEQYF. The CDR3 DNA follows: TGTGCCACCAGCGGGGGACTAGTCTACGAGCAGTACTTC.

Ten or more counts support this clonotype. The chain joins TRBV9 to TRBJ2-1; possibly TRBD1 or TRBD2 for D (6 bases each). The ends were cut back, 3 bases at V and 1 base at J, with 11 bases in the middle. The CDR3 contains 15 residues. The germline gives CDR1 SGDLS, CDR2 YYNGEE. The CDR3 region has the DNA TGTGCCAGCAGCGCGGGAGACAGGTCCTACAATGAGCAGTTCTTC. This translates into CASSAGDRSYNEQFF.

The J gene is TRBJ2-4, the V gene TRBV7-8; possibly TRBD1 for D (6 bases). The V end lost 5 bases, the J end lost 3 bases, and 14 bases lay between the germline ends. The CDR3 spans 15 residues. Looked up from germline, CDR1 is SGHVS and CDR2 is FQNEAQ. The CDR3 DNA is TGTGCCAGCAGCGACCTAGGGGGAGACAAAAACATTCAGTACTTC. Translation gives CASSDLGGDKNIQYF.

This chain joins TRBV4-1 and TRBJ2-1; D may be TRBD1 or TRBD2 (5 bases each). Germline V lookup: CDR1 MGHRA, CDR2 YSYEKL. V lost 2 bases, J lost 7 bases, and 12 bases lay in between. This CDR3 is 14 amino acids long. The CDR3 coding sequence is TGCGCCAGCAGCCAAACCGGGGCCGCAAATGAGCAGTTCTTC. Protein: CASSQTGAANEQFF.

This clonotype was seen a few times. This chain joins TRBV20-1 and TRBJ2-7; D is undetermined. This CDR3 contains 8 residues. Per the germline V gene, CDR1 is DFQATT and CDR2 is SNEGSKA (reference sequence). CDR3 nucleotide sequence: TGCAGGGATGCCGAGCAGTACGTC. This sequence encodes CRDAEQYV.